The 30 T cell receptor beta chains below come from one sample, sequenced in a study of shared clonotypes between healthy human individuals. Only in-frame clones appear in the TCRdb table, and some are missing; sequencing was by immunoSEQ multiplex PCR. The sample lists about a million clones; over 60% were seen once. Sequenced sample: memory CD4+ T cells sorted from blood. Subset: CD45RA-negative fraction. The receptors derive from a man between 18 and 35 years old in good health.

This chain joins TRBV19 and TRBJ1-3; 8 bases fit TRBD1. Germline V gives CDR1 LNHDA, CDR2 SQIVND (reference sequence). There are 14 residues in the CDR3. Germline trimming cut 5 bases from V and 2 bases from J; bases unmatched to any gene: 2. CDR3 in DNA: TGTGCCAGTAGTTTACAGGGGGCTGGAAACACCATATATTTT. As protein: CASSLQGAGNTIYF.

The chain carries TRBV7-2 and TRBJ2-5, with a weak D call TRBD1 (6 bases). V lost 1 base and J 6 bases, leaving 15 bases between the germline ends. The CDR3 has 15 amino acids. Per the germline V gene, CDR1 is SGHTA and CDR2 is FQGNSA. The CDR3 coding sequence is TGTGCCAGCAGCTTAGATTCCGCAGGGGTAAAGACCCAGTACTTC. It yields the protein CASSLDSAGVKTQYF. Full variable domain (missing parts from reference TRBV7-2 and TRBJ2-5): GAGVSQSPSNKVTEKGKDVELRCDPISGHTALYWYRQSLGQGLEFLIYFQGNSAPDKSGLPSDRFSAERTGGSVSTLTIQRTQQEDSAVYLCASSLDSAGVKTQYFGPGTRLLVL.

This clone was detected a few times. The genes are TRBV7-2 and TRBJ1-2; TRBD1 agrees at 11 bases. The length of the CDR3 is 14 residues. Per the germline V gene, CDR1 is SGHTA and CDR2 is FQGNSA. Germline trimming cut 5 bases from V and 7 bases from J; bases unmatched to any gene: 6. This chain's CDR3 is CASSPGQGALGYTF. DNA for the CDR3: TGTGCCAGCAGCCCCGGACAGGGGGCTCTTGGCTACACCTTC. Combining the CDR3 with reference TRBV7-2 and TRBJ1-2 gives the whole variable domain GAGVSQSPSNKVTEKGKDVELRCDPISGHTALYWYRQSLGQGLEFLIYFQGNSAPDKSGLPSDRFSAERTGGSVSTLTIQRTQQEDSAVYLCASSPGQGALGYTFGSGTRLTVV.

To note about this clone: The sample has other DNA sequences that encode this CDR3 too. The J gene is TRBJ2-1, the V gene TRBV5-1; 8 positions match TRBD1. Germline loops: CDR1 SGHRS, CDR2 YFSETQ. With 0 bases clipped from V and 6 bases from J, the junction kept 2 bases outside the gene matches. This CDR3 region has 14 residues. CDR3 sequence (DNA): TGCGCCAGCAGCTTGGGACAGGGGAGCAATGAGCAGTTCTTC. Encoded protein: CASSLGQGSNEQFF.

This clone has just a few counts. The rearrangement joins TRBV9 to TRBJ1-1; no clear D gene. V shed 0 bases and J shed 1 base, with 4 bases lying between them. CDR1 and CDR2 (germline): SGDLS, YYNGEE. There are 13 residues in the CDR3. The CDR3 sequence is CASSVARNTEAFF. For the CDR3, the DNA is TGTGCCAGCAGCGTAGCCCGGAACACTGAAGCTTTCTTT.

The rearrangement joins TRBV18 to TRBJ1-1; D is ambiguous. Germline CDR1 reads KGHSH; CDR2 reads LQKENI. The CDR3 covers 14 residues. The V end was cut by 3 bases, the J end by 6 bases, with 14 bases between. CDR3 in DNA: TGTGCCAGCTCACCTGATACGGGTAGTGCTGAAGCTTTCTTT. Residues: CASSPDTGSAEAFF.

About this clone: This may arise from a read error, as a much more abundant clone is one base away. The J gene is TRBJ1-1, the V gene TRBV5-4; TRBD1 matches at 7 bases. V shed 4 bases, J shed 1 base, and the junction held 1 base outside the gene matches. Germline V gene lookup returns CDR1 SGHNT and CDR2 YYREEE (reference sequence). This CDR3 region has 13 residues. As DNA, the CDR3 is TGTGCCAGCAGCCGACAGGGGAACACTGAAGCTTTCTTT. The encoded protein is CASSRQGNTEAFF.

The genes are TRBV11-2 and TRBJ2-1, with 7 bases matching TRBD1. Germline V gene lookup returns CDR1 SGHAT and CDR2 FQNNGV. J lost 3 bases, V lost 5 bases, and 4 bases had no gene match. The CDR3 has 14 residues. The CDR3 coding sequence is TGTGCCAGCAGCCTGGACAGGTTCTACAATGAGCAGTTCTTC. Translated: CASSLDRFYNEQFF. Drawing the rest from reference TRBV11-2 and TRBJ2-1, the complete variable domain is EAGVAQSPRYKIIEKRQSVAFWCNPISGHATLYWYQQILGQGPKLLIQFQNNGVVDDSQLPKDRFSAERLKGVDSTLKIQPAKLEDSAVYLCASSLDRFYNEQFFGPGTRLTVL.

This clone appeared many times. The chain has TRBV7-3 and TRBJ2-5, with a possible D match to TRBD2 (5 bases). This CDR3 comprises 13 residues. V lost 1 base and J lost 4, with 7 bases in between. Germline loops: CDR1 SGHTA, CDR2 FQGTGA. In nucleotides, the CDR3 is TGTGCCAGCAGCTTAATAGAGGGAGAGACCCAGTACTTC. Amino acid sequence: CASSLIEGETQYF.

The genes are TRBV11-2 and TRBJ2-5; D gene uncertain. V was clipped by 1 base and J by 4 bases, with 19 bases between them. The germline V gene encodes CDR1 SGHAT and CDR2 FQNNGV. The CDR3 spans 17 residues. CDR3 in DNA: TGTGCCAGCAGCTTAGCATGGGCCCCGCTCGGACCAGAGACCCAGTACTTC. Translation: CASSLAWAPLGPETQYF. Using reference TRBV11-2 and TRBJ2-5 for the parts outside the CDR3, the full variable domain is EAGVAQSPRYKIIEKRQSVAFWCNPISGHATLYWYQQILGQGPKLLIQFQNNGVVDDSQLPKDRFSAERLKGVDSTLKIQPAKLEDSAVYLCASSLAWAPLGPETQYFGPGTRLLVL.

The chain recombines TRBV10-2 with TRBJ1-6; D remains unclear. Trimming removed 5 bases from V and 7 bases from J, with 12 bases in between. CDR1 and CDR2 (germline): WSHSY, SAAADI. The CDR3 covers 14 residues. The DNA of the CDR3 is TGCGCCAGCAGTAACGGAGTCAAAAATTCACCCCTCCACTTT. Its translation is CASSNGVKNSPLHF.

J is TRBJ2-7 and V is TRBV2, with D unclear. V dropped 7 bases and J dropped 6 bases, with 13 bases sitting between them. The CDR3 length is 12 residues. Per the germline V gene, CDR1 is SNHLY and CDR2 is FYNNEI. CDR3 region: CASTSPSREQYF. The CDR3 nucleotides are TGTGCCAGCACCAGTCCCTCCCGCGAGCAGTACTTC.

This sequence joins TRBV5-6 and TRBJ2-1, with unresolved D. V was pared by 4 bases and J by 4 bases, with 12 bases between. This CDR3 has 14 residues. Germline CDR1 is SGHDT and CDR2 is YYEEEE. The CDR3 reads CASSLFGSYNEQFF. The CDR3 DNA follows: TGTGCCAGCAGCCTATTCGGATCTTACAATGAGCAGTTCTTC.

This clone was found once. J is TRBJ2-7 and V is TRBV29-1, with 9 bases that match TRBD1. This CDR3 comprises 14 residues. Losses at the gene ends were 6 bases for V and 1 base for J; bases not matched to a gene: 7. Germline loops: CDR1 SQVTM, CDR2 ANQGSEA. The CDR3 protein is CSVVGQGGSYEQYF. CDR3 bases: TGCAGCGTCGTGGGACAGGGTGGGTCCTACGAGCAGTACTTC.

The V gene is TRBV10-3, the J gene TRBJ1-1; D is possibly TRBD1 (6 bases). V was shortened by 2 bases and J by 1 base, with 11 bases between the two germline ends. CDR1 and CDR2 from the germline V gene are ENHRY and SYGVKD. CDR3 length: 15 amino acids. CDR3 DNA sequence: TGTGCCATCAGTGAGAAACAGGGCGGGAACACTGAAGCTTTCTTT. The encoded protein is CAISEKQGGNTEAFF.

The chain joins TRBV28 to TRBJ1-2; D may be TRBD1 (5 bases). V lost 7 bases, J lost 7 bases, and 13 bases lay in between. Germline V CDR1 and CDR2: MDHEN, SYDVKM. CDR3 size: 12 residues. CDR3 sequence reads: CASKPPGPGYTF. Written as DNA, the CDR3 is TGTGCCAGCAAACCCCCAGGGCCTGGCTACACCTTC.

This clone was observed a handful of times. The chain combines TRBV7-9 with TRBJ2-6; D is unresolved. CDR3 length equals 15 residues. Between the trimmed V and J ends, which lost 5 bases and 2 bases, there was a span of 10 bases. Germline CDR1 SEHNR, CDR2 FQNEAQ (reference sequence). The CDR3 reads CASSRAAAGANVLTF. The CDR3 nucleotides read TGTGCCAGCAGCCGGGCCGCGGCTGGGGCCAACGTCCTGACTTTC.

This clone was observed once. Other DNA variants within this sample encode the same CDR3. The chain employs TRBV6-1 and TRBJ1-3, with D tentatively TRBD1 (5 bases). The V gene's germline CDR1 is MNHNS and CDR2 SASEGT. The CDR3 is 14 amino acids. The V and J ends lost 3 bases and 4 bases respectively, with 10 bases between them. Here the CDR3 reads CASSDGGSGNTIYF. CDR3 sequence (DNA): TGTGCCAGCAGTGACGGGGGATCGGGAAACACCATATATTTT.

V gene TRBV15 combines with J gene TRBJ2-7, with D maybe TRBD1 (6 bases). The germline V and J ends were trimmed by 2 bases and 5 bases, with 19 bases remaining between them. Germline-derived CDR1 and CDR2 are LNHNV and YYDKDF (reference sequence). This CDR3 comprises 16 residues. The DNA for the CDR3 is TGTGCCACCAGCAGATACGTCTCGGGACAAGGCAACGAGCAGTACTTC. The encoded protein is CATSRYVSGQGNEQYF.

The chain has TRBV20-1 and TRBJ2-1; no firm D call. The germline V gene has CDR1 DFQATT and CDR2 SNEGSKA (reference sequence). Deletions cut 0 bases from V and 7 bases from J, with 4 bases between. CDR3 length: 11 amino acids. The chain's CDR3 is CSARDANEQFF. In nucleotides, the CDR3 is TGCAGTGCTAGAGACGCAAATGAGCAGTTCTTC.

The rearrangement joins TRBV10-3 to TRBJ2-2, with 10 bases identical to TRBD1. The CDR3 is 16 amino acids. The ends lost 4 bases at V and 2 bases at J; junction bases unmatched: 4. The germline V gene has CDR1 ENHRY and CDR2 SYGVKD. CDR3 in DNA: TGTGCCATCAGTGGTCGGACAGGGGGAAACACCGGGGAGCTGTTTTTT. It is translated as CAISGRTGGNTGELFF.

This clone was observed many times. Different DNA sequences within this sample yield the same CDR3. As DNA, the CDR3 is TGTGCCAGCAGCCGGACTAGCGGGGTGAGCACAGATACGCAGTATTTT. This translates into CASSRTSGVSTDTQYF. The rearrangement joins TRBV5-6 to TRBJ2-3, with 12 bases aligning to TRBD2. Losses at the gene ends were 4 bases for V and 0 bases for J; bases not matched to a gene: 3. The CDR3 length is 16 residues. CDR1 is SGHDT, CDR2 YYEEEE, per germline.

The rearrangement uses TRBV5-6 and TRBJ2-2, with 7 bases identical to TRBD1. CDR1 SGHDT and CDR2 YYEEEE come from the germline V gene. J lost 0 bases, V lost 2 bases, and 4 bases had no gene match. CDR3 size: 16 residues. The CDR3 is CASSFTGTANTGELFF. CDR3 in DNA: TGTGCCAGCAGCTTCACCGGGACAGCGAACACCGGGGAGCTGTTTTTT.

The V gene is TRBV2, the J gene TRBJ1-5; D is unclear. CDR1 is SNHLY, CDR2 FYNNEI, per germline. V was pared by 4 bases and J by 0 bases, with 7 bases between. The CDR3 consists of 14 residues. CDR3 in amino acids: CASSAPYSNQPQHF. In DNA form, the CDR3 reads TGTGCCAGCAGTGCTCCTTATAGCAATCAGCCCCAGCATTTT.

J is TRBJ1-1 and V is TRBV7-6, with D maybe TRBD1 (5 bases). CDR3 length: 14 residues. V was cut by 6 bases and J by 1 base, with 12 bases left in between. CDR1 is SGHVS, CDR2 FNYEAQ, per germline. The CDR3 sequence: CASRGGAANTEAFF. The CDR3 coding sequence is TGTGCCAGCAGGGGCGGGGCAGCGAACACTGAAGCTTTCTTT.

CDR3 DNA sequence: TGTGCCAGCAGCCCCGGGACAGGGGGGTTCCAGCCCCAGCATTTT. Its protein is CASSPGTGGFQPQHF. This chain connects TRBV5-8 to TRBJ1-5, with 11 bases identical to TRBD1. This CDR3 contains 15 residues. Germline CDR1 is SGHTS and CDR2 is YDEGEE. Germline trimming cut 4 bases from V and 7 bases from J; bases unmatched to any gene: 7.

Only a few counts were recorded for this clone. CDR3 DNA sequence: TGTGCCAACGGACCTAGCTCCTATAATTCACCCCTCCACTTT. It specifies CANGPSSYNSPLHF. V and J are TRBV28 and TRBJ1-6; D call uncertain. The V and J ends lost 10 bases and 0 bases respectively, with 10 bases between them. The length of the CDR3 is 14 residues. CDR1 is MDHEN, CDR2 SYDVKM, per germline.

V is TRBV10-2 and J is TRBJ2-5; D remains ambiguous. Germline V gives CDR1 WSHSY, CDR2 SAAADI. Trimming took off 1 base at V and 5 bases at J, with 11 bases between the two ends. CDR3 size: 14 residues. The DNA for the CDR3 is TGCGCCAGCAGTGAGTTGGACCGAATGGAGACCCAGTACTTC. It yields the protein CASSELDRMETQYF.

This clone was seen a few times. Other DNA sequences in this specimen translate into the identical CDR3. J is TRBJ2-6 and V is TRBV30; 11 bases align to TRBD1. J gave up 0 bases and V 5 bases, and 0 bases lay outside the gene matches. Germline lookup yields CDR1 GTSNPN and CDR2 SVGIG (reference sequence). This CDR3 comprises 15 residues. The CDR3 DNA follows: TGTGCCTGGGGGACAGGGGGCTCTGGGGCCAACGTCCTGACTTTC. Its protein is CAWGTGGSGANVLTF.

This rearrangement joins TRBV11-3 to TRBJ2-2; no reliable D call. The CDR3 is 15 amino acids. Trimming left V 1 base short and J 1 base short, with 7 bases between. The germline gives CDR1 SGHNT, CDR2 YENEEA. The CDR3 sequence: CASSLGSGNTGELFF. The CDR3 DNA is TGTGCCAGCAGCTTAGGTTCAGGGAACACCGGGGAGCTGTTTTTT.